The 30 T cell receptor beta chains in this list originate from one sample, sequenced in a study of persistence of HIV-infected CD4 T cells. No antigen has been assigned to these receptors. This was the immunoSEQ version 4 assay in survey mode. Produced via immunoSEQ multiplex PCR; TCRdb's table is partial and in-frame only. The sample has 35,000 to 55,000 clones; more than 80% are singletons. Anti-CD3/anti-CD28 beads served as a nonspecific positive control stimulus. Sorting selected CD4+ T cells upregulating both CD40 ligand and CD69. The sequences come from CD4+ T cells sorted from PBMCs after approximately 19-hour stimulation, collected from a patient who received antiretroviral therapy. These receptors were taken from an adult man with HIV who was CMV-seropositive.

This clone occurred a few times. V and J are TRBV19 and TRBJ1-2; D is uncertain. Trimming removed 3 bases at V and 8 bases at J, with 13 bases between. The CDR3 spans 13 residues. CDR1 and CDR2 (germline): LNHDA, SQIVND (reference sequence). As DNA, the CDR3 is TGTGCCAGTAGTATGGTTAAAGTCGGCGGCTACACCTTC. Its protein product is CASSMVKVGGYTF.

The chain uses TRBV6-5 and TRBJ1-5; D is unresolved. V lost 0 bases to trimming and J lost 5 bases, with 5 bases between them. Germline CDR1 reads MNHEY; CDR2 reads SVGAGI. There are 13 residues in the CDR3. The CDR3 reads CASSYSVYQPQHF. In DNA, the CDR3 is TGTGCCAGCAGTTACTCCGTCTATCAGCCCCAGCATTTT.

The chain carries TRBV6-2 or TRBV6-3 and TRBJ1-1; D uncertain. V lost 6 bases to trimming and J lost 3 bases, with 14 bases between them. The CDR3 has 14 amino acids. Germline CDR1 reads MNHEY; CDR2 reads SVGEGT. As DNA, the CDR3 is TGTGCCAGCAGCCGGACCGCCGGGTACACTGAAGCTTTCTTT. Protein product: CASSRTAGYTEAFF.

The chain employs TRBV10-3 and TRBJ2-3; 14 positions agree with TRBD2. The CDR3 totals 18 residues. Germline V gives CDR1 ENHRY, CDR2 SYGVKD. The J segment lost 3 bases and the V segment lost 3 bases, leaving 8 bases of the junction unmatched. The CDR3 nucleotides are TGTGCCATCAGTGACCCACGACTAGCGGGGGGGAAGACAGATACGCAGTATTTT. The encoded protein is CAISDPRLAGGKTDTQYF.

This clone was counted a single time. This chain connects TRBV28 to TRBJ2-1; 11 bases agree with TRBD2. The V and J ends lost 5 bases and 2 bases, in that order; junction bases with no gene match: 8. The CDR3 has 17 amino acids. In germline, CDR1 is MDHEN, CDR2 SYDVKM. CDR3 DNA: TGTGCCAGCAGTCCACTGGGTAGCGGGGGGGCCTACAATGAGCAGTTCTTC. Residues: CASSPLGSGGAYNEQFF.

This clone was seen once. V and J are TRBV7-9 and TRBJ2-1; 16 bases agree with TRBD2. Germline CDR1 and CDR2: SEHNR and FQNEAQ (reference sequence). This CDR3 has 17 amino acids. V lost 5 bases to trimming and J lost 5 bases; unmatched junction nucleotides: 6. The CDR3 DNA is TGTGCCAGCAGCCCGCCGGGACTAGCGGGGGGGCACAATGAGCAGTTCTTC. Translation gives CASSPPGLAGGHNEQFF.

The gene calls are TRBV11-2 and TRBJ2-7; TRBD2 matches 11 bases. Germline assignment: CDR1 SGHAT and CDR2 FQNNGV. V was pared by 4 bases and J by 0 bases, with 14 bases of the junction left unmatched. The CDR3 sequence is 19 residues long. The chain's CDR3 is CASSSTMTTGTSGSYEQYF. The CDR3 DNA reads as TGTGCCAGCAGCTCAACTATGACAACCGGGACTAGCGGCTCCTACGAGCAGTACTTC.

The chain employs TRBV29-1 and TRBJ1-1; D is possibly TRBD1 (5 bases). With 8 bases removed from V and 5 bases from J, the gap between germline ends came to 12 bases. The CDR3 spans 11 residues. The germline CDR1 and CDR2 sequences are SQVTM and ANQGSEA. The CDR3 loop is CSPGGGTEAFF. CDR3 DNA: TGCAGCCCGGGGGGAGGAACTGAAGCTTTCTTT. The entire variable domain, with the rest obtained from reference TRBV29-1 and TRBJ1-1, is as follows: SAVISQKPSRDICQRGTSLTIQCQVDSQVTMMFWYRQQPGQSLTLIATANQGSEATYESGFVIDKFPISRPNLTFSTLTVSNMSPEDSSIYLCSPGGGTEAFFGQGTRLTVV.

The chain joins TRBV29-1 to TRBJ1-6; weak D call: TRBD1 (5 bases). From germline, CDR1 is SQVTM and CDR2 ANQGSEA. Between the trimmed V and J ends, which lost 6 bases and 7 bases, there was a span of 16 bases. The CDR3 runs to 14 residues. CDR3 loop: CSVLVGTRNSPLHF. CDR3 coding DNA: TGCAGCGTCCTAGTCGGGACTCGAAATTCACCCCTCCACTTT.

The V and J genes are TRBV5-8 and TRBJ2-4; 7 positions agree with TRBD2. CDR3 length equals 14 residues. After removal of 0 bases from V and 9 bases from J, the junction contained 6 bases not matched to a gene. Germline CDR1 is SGHTS and CDR2 is YDEGEE. CDR3 sequence reads: CASSLGSSGGIQYF. As DNA, the CDR3 is TGTGCCAGCAGCTTGGGATCCTCGGGGGGCATTCAGTACTTC.

This clone showed up just a few times. The V and J genes are TRBV5-1 and TRBJ1-3; D remains unclear. V was shortened by 1 base and J by 3 bases, with 14 bases between the two germline ends. Germline CDR1 SGHRS, CDR2 YFSETQ. The CDR3 loop spans 16 amino acids. CDR3 nucleotides: TGCGCCAGCAGCTTGAGTCCGGGGAGTAGTGGAAACACCATATATTTT. Translated, it gives CASSLSPGSSGNTIYF.

This clone has just one count. V gene TRBV25-1 combines with J gene TRBJ1-5, with D unresolved. The V gene lost 1 base and the J gene lost 5 bases, with 9 bases spanning the gap. The CDR3 has 14 residues. Germline V gene data show CDR1 as MGHDK and CDR2 as SYGVNS. CDR3 in amino acids: CASSESGVDQPQHF. Here the CDR3 DNA reads TGTGCCAGCAGTGAATCCGGGGTTGATCAGCCCCAGCATTTT.

CDR3 protein: CASSLGTDEQYF. CDR3 coding DNA: TGTGCCAGCAGCTTAGGAACCGACGAGCAGTACTTC. The chain combines TRBV7-9 with TRBJ2-7; D uncertain. The V gene's germline CDR1 is SEHNR and CDR2 FQNEAQ (reference sequence). The V and J ends lost 1 base and 5 bases respectively, with 6 bases between them. This CDR3 has 12 amino acids.

The chain combines TRBV7-4 with TRBJ1-3; tentatively, D is TRBD1 (6 bases). Trimming left V 2 bases short and J 0 bases short, with 20 bases between. Germline CDR1 is SGHVT and CDR2 is SQSDAQ. The CDR3 spans 19 residues. CDR3 bases: TGTGCCAGCAGCTTATCGGGGATCGGACAGATGGGCTCTGGAAACACCATATATTTT. Residues: CASSLSGIGQMGSGNTIYF.

J is TRBJ1-5 and V is TRBV5-4, with D perhaps matching TRBD1 (5 bases). With 4 bases removed from V and 5 bases from J, the gap between germline ends came to 10 bases. CDR1 is SGHNT, CDR2 YYREEE, per germline (reference sequence). This CDR3 has 13 amino acids. The DNA for the CDR3 is TGTGCCAGCAGCCTCGGGACCCATCAGCCCCAGCATTTT. Encoded protein: CASSLGTHQPQHF.

The V and J genes are TRBV28 and TRBJ2-7; 8 nucleotides align to TRBD1. The ends lost 1 base at V and 2 bases at J; junction bases unmatched: 4. This CDR3 contains 15 residues. Germline V gene sequence: CDR1 MDHEN, CDR2 SYDVKM. CDR3 in amino acids: CASSLFSGGAYEQYF. The CDR3 nucleotides are TGTGCCAGCAGTTTATTTTCAGGGGGCGCCTACGAGCAGTACTTC.

The chain has TRBV4-1 and TRBJ2-7, with a weak D call TRBD1 (5 bases). This CDR3 contains 15 residues. V gave up 0 bases and J gave up 2 bases, with 11 bases separating them. Germline CDR1 reads MGHRA; CDR2 reads YSYEKL. CDR3 amino acids: CASSQDPVRAYEQYF. The DNA for the CDR3 is TGCGCCAGCAGCCAAGACCCGGTCAGGGCCTACGAGCAGTACTTC.

V usage is TRBV19 and J usage is TRBJ1-2, with D perhaps matching TRBD1 (5 bases). The CDR3 length is 15 residues. CDR1 LNHDA and CDR2 SQIVND come from the germline V gene (reference sequence). Deletions cut 5 bases from V and 6 bases from J, with 19 bases between. The CDR3 loop is CASSPRQISPDGYTF. CDR3 bases: TGTGCCAGTAGTCCCCGACAGATTTCCCCAGATGGCTACACCTTC.

V is TRBV7-7 and J is TRBJ2-5; weak D call: TRBD1 (6 bases). Germline loops: CDR1 SSHAT, CDR2 FNYEAQ (reference sequence). V was cut by 5 bases and J by 5 bases, with 21 bases left in between. The CDR3 runs to 16 residues. CDR3 sequence: CASSQGRGVKVETQYF. For the CDR3, the DNA is TGTGCCAGCAGCCAGGGCAGGGGAGTAAAGGTGGAGACCCAGTACTTC.

V is TRBV4-1 and J is TRBJ2-2; unclear D gene. V was shortened by 4 bases and J by 1 base, with 10 bases between the two germline ends. The length of the CDR3 is 15 residues. Per the germline V gene, CDR1 is MGHRA and CDR2 is YSYEKL. The CDR3 here is CASSPPDRNTGELFF. The CDR3 region has the DNA TGCGCCAGCAGCCCTCCCGATCGGAACACCGGGGAGCTGTTTTTT.

This clone was observed a single time. The CDR3 DNA reads as TGCGCCAGCAGCCCTGGGAAGGGGGCCGCGTACGATGAAGCTTTCTTT. This gives the protein CASSPGKGAAYDEAFF. This rearrangement joins TRBV4-1 to TRBJ1-1; 7 nucleotides match TRBD1. The CDR3 extends over 16 amino acids. The V gene end was trimmed by 4 bases and the J gene end by 7 bases; junction bases not matched to a gene: 15. Germline V gives CDR1 MGHRA, CDR2 YSYEKL.

This chain joins TRBV4-2 and TRBJ1-2, with a tentative D call TRBD1 (6 bases). Germline CDR1 is LGHNA and CDR2 is YNFKEQ. The CDR3 spans 16 residues. Between the trimmed V and J ends, which lost 2 bases and 3 bases, there was a span of 16 bases. CDR3 sequence: CASSQSTGFGDYGYTF. The DNA for the CDR3 is TGTGCCAGCAGCCAATCGACAGGCTTTGGGGACTATGGCTACACCTTC.

This clone was observed a single time. The chain uses TRBV5-4 and TRBJ2-7; a weak D match, TRBD1 (6 bases). V gave up 4 bases and J gave up 3 bases, with 11 bases separating them. Germline assignment: CDR1 SGHNT and CDR2 YYREEE (reference sequence). This CDR3 has 13 amino acids. The CDR3 DNA reads as TGTGCCAGCAGCCCGGACAGCCTCTACGAGCAGTACTTC. Amino acids: CASSPDSLYEQYF.

The gene calls are TRBV7-2 and TRBJ2-6; D is undetermined. The CDR3 spans 15 residues. Germline assignment: CDR1 SGHTA and CDR2 FQGNSA. V was clipped by 5 bases and J by 2 bases, with 10 bases between them. The CDR3 DNA is TGTGCCAGCAGCGTTAGAGCGACTGGGGCCAACGTCCTGACTTTC. Translating gives CASSVRATGANVLTF.

This sequence joins TRBV19 and TRBJ1-5; 8 nucleotides match TRBD1. V trimming: 7 bases; J trimming: 0 bases; junction bases outside the gene matches: 8. Looked up from germline, CDR1 is LNHDA and CDR2 is SQIVND (reference sequence). The CDR3 length is 16 residues. In nucleotides, the CDR3 is TGTGCCAGTACCGGGACAGGCCTGTATAGCAATCAGCCCCAGCATTTT. This codes for CASTGTGLYSNQPQHF.

V is TRBV6-6 and J is TRBJ1-3; D unresolved. The CDR3 is 16 residues long. Germline V gene data show CDR1 as MNHNY and CDR2 as SVGAGI (reference sequence). V lost 2 bases to trimming and J lost 0 bases, with 11 bases between them. The CDR3 reads CASSYGQTNSGNTIYF. In DNA form, the CDR3 reads TGTGCCAGCAGTTACGGCCAGACAAACTCTGGAAACACCATATATTTT.

This clone has only one observation. This chain connects TRBV5-1 to TRBJ2-7; 13 nucleotides line up with TRBD2. In germline, CDR1 is SGHRS, CDR2 YFSETQ. The CDR3 spans 14 residues. The trim removed 4 bases at V and 5 bases at J, leaving 3 bases unmatched. The CDR3 DNA reads as TGCGCCAGCAGCACTAGCGGGGGGGCCGACGAGCAGTACTTC. It translates to CASSTSGGADEQYF.

The CDR3: CASREDNTEAFF. The CDR3 DNA follows: TGCGCCAGCAGAGAGGACAACACTGAAGCTTTCTTT. This sequence joins TRBV5-1 and TRBJ1-1; D gene ambiguous. Germline CDR1 SGHRS, CDR2 YFSETQ. Trimming cost V 5 bases and J 2 bases, with 7 bases left between them. The CDR3 covers 12 residues. Looking up the rest from reference TRBV5-1 and TRBJ1-1 gives the full variable domain: KAGVTQTPRYLIKTRGQQVTLSCSPISGHRSVSWYQQTPGQGLQFLFEYFSETQRNKGNFPGRFSGRQFSNSRSEMNVSTLELGDSALYLCASREDNTEAFFGQGTRLTVV.

The chain couples TRBV14 to TRBJ1-5; D is undetermined. Trimming stripped 4 bases from V and 7 bases from J, with 11 bases between. This CDR3 contains 13 residues. Germline V gives CDR1 SGHDN, CDR2 FVKESK. The CDR3 sequence is CASSRTRGQPQHF. CDR3 DNA: TGTGCCAGCAGCCGCACCAGAGGGCAGCCCCAGCATTTT. Variable domain in full (rest from reference TRBV14 and TRBJ1-5): EAGVTQFPSHSVIEKGQTVTLRCDPISGHDNLYWYRRVMGKEIKFLLHFVKESKQDESGMPNNRFLAERTGGTYSTLKVQPAELEDSGVYFCASSRTRGQPQHFGDGTRLSIL.

This clone has a handful of counts. CDR3 coding DNA: TGTGCCAGCAGCTTAGGCCAGGACGGCGGTGGCTACACCTTC. Translating it yields CASSLGQDGGGYTF. The chain combines TRBV7-9 with TRBJ1-2; no reliable D call. V lost 1 base and J lost 7, with 13 bases in between. Germline CDR1 SEHNR, CDR2 FQNEAQ (reference sequence). The CDR3 totals 14 residues. Together with reference TRBV7-9 and TRBJ1-2, the CDR3 gives the full variable domain: DTGVSQNPRHKITKRGQNVTFRCDPISEHNRLYWYRQTLGQGPEFLTYFQNEAQLEKSRLLSDRFSAERPKGSFSTLEIQRTEQGDSAMYLCASSLGQDGGGYTFGSGTRLTVV.